The following is a T cell receptor (beta chain) sequence with its context. As yet, its antigen is unknown. The same CDR3 arises from other DNA sequences in this sample as well. The V end lost 1 base, the J end lost 4 bases, and 5 bases lay between the germline ends. The CDR3 has 13 amino acids. Germline V gives CDR1 MNHNS, CDR2 SASEGT. TCRdb keeps only in-frame clones here, not all; method: immunoSEQ multiplex PCR. The table includes roughly 2.6 million clones, around nine tenths detected once. CD45RA-negative memory and CD45RA+ naive subsets were split from the CD4+ cells. These data originate in a study of shared clonotypes between healthy human individuals. General observations from the study: Owing to a small donor count, the genetic and exposure-history diversity represented was limited.

This chain links TRBV6-1 with TRBJ1-5; no definite D call. The source of this sequence is a man aged 18 to 30 in good health. The sequenced sample consisted of naive CD4+ T cells sorted from blood. The subset was: CD45RA+ positively selected. Here the CDR3 DNA reads TGTGCCAGCAGTGAAGGGCCAAATCAGCCCCAGCATTTT. As protein: CASSEGPNQPQHF.